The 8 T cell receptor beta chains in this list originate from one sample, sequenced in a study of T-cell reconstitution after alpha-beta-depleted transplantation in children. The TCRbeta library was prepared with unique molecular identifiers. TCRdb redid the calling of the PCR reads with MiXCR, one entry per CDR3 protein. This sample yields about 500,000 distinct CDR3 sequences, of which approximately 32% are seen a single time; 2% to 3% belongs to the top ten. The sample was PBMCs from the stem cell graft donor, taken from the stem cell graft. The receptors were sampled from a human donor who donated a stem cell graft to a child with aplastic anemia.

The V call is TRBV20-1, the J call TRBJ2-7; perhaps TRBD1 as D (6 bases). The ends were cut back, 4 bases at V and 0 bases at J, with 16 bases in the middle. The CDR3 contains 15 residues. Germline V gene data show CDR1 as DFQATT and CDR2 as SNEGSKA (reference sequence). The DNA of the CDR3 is TGCAGTGCTACTCCCTGGACAGAGAGCTCCTACGAGCAGTACTTC. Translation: CSATPWTESSYEQYF.

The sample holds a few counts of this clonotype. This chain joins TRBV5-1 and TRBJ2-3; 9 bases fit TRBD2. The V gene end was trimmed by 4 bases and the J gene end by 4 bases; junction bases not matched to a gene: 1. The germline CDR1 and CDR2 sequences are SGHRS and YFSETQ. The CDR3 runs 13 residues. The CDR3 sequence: CASSTSGPDTQYF. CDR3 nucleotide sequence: TGCGCCAGCAGCACTAGCGGGCCAGATACGCAGTATTTT.

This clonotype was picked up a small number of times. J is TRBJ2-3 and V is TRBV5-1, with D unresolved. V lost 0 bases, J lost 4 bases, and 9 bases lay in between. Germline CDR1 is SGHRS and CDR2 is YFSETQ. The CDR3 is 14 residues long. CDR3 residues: CASSLVVQPDTQYF. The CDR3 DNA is TGCGCCAGCAGCTTGGTTGTTCAGCCAGATACGCAGTATTTT.

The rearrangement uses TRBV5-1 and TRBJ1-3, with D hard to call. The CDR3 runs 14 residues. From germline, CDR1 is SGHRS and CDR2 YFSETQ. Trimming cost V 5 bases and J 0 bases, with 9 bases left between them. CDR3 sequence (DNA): TGCGCCAGCAGTCGAGGGAGCTCTGGAAACACCATATATTTT. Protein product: CASSRGSSGNTIYF.

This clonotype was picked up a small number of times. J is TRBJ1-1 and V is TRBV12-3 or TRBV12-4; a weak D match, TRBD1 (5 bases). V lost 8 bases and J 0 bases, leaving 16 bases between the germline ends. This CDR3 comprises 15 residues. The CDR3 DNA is TGTGCCAGCGTTGGGGCTCTGGGTATGAACACTGAAGCTTTCTTT. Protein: CASVGALGMNTEAFF.

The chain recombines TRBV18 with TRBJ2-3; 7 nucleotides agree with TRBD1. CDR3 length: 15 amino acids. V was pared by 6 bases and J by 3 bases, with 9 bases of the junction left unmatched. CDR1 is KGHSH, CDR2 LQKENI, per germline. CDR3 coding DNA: TGTGCCAGCTCCCCGGACAGGACTCCTACAGATACGCAGTATTTT. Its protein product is CASSPDRTPTDTQYF.

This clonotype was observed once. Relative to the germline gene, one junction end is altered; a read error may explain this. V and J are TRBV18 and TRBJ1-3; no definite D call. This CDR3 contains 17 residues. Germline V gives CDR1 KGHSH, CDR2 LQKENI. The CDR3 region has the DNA TGTGCAAGCTCACCCCTCGTAGCGACCTCCTCTGGAAACACCATATATTTT. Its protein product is CASSPLVATSSGNTIYF.

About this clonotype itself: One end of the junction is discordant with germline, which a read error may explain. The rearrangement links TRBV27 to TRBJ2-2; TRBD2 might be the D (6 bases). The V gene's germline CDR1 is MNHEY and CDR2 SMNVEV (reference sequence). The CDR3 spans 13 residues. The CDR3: CASRKGIGGEPFF. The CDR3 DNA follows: TGTGCCAGCAGGAAGGGTATAGGCGGGGAGCCGTTTTTT.